The sequence of this T cell receptor beta chain was determined in a study of response to subunit inactivated influenza vaccine. The CDR3 runs to 18 residues. V lost 1 base and J lost 5; bases outside the gene matches: 13. Looked up from germline, CDR1 is SGHVS and CDR2 is FQNEAQ. TCRdb processed the RT-PCR reads anew with MiXCR; each CDR3 protein has one entry. The sample includes some 500,000 distinct CDR3 sequences, roughly 13% of them seen just once. The receptor was derived from a man aged 45-60 years who received an inactivated influenza vaccine. The chain carries TRBV7-8 and TRBJ2-7; 11 nucleotides agree with TRBD2. Sequenced material: PBMCs from blood, taken 35 to 45 days after vaccination. The CDR3 coding sequence is TGTGCCAGCAGCTTAGGTTTCAGGGCTAGCGGGAGGCTGGACGAGCAGTACTTC. As protein: CASSLGFRASGRLDEQYF.